The sequence of this T cell receptor (beta chain) was determined in a study of blood T cell repertoires in COVID-19. The overall study: Both acute and convalescent COVID-19 samples were obtained from the United States, Italy and Spain.

The V gene's germline CDR1 is SQVTM and CDR2 ANQGSEA. Trimming shortened V by 4 bases and J by 1 base, and 5 bases separated the two germline ends. The CDR3 extends over 12 amino acids. This clone was seen only a few times. TCRdb's copy holds only in-frame clones and misses some; the assay was immunoSEQ multiplex PCR. The repertoire has about 150,000 clones, roughly 85% of them found once; the top ten carry roughly 2.6%. The clonotype was recovered from a human donor with acute or convalescent COVID-19. The donor label of this sample is uncertain. Sequences were obtained from peripheral blood. The rearrangement links TRBV29-1 to TRBJ1-5; D is unclear. The CDR3 spells CSVGGSNQPQHF. The CDR3 bases are TGCAGCGTTGGAGGGAGCAATCAGCCCCAGCATTTT.